The sequence of this T cell receptor beta chain was determined in a study of T cell responses to AZD1222 COVID-19 vaccine. Trimming removed 0 bases at V and 6 bases at J, with 21 bases between. The V gene's germline CDR1 is SGDLS and CDR2 YYNGEE. CDR3 size: 17 residues. Libraries were prepared by immunoSEQ multiplex PCR; TCRdb keeps only in-frame clonotypes and omits some of them. The sample gives 110,000 or so clones, about 88% of which show up once; less than 4% is in the top ten. The input for sequencing was peripheral blood, taken 28 days after the second AZD1222 dose. This chain connects TRBV9 to TRBJ1-2; D unresolved. This TCR came from an adult who received the AZD1222 COVID-19 vaccine. Written as DNA, the CDR3 is TGTGCCAGCAGCGTAGAATTTGGAACCGGACGGGAACATGGCTACACCTTC. Residues: CASSVEFGTGREHGYTF.